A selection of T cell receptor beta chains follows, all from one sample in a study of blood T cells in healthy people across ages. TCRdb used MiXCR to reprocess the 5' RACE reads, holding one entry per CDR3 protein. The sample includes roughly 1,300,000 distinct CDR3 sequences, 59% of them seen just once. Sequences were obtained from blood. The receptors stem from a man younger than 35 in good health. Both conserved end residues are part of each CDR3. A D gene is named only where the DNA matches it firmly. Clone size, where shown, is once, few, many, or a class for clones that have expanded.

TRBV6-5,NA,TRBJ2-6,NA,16,TGTGCCAGCAGTCAGACGCCGCCGTCTGGGGCCAACGTCCTGACTTTC,CASSQTPPSGANVLTF
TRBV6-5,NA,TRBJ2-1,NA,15,TGTGCCAGCAGTTACCGGGACAAAAGCTACAATGAGCAGTTCTTC,CASSYRDKSYNEQFF
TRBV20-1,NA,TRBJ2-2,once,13,TGCAGTGCCCTGAATACAGTGACCGGGGAGCTGTTTTTT,CSALNTVTGELFF
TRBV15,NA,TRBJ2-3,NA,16,TGTGCCACCAACATCTTTGAGTCGGGGGCGACCGATACGCAGTATTTT,CATNIFESGATDTQYF
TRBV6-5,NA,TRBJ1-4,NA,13,TGTGCCAGCAGCTTCGCCCAGGGAGAAAAACTGTTTTTT,CASSFAQGEKLFF
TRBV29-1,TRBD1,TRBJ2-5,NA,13,TGCAGCGGCGCAGGGGGCTTCGGGGAGACCCAGTACTTC,CSGAGGFGETQYF
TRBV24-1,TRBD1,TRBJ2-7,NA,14,TGTGCCACCAGTAGTGGGACAGCTGACAACGAGCAGTACTTC,CATSSGTADNEQYF
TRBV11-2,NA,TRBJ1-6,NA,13,TGTGCCAGCCACAGGGACTATAATTCACCCCCCCACTTT,CASHRDYNSPPHF
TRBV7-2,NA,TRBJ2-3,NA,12,TGTGCCAGCACCGGGCCCCCCAGTCCGCTGTATTTT,CASTGPPSPLYF
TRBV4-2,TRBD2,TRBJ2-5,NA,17,TGTGCCAGCAGCCAGGCGTCGCTAGCGGGAGGGCCTCATGAGCAGTACTTC,CASSQASLAGGPHEQYF
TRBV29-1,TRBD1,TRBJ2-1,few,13,TGCAGCGGGGGACAGGGGGGATACAATGAGCAGTTCTTC,CSGGQGGYNEQFF
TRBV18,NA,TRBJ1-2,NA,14,TGTGCCAGCTCACCACCAACAGGCAACTATGGCTACACCTTC,CASSPPTGNYGYTF
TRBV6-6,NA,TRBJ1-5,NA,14,TGTGCCAGCAGTTATGTGTCATGGAATCAGCCCCAGCATTTT,CASSYVSWNQPQHF
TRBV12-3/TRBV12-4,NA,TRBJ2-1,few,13,TGTGCCAGTACCCTAGCGTCCAACAATGAGCAGTTCTTC,CASTLASNNEQFF
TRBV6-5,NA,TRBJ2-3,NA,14,TGTGCCAGCAGTTACTCGTCTATCGCAGATACGCAGTATTTT,CASSYSSIADTQYF
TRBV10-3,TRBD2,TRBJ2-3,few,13,TGTGCCGTTACTAGCGGGAGAACAGATACGCAGTATTTT,CAVTSGRTDTQYF
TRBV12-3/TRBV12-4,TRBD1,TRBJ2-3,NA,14,TGTGCCAGCAGCGGACAGGGGGGAACAGATGCGCAGTATTTT,CASSGQGGTDAQYF
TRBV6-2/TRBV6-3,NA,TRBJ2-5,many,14,TGTGCCAGCACCCAGACAGGAACCCAAGAGACCCAGTACTTC,CASTQTGTQETQYF
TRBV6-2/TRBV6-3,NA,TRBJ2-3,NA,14,TGTGCCAGCAGGGGGACTCCACGCACAGATACGCAGTATTTT,CASRGTPRTDTQYF
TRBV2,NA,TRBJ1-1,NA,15,TGTGCCAGCAGCCCCCGGGGGGGGACCTCCACTGAAGCTTTCTTT,CASSPRGGTSTEAFF
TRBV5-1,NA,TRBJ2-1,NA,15,TGCGCCAGCAGCCCCCCCATGAGGCGGGTTAATGAGCAGTTCTTC,CASSPPMRRVNEQFF
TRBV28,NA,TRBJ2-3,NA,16,TGTGCCAGCCTTTCGATGGGCGGCCCGATCACAGATACGCAGTATTTT,CASLSMGGPITDTQYF
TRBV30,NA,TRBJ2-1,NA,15,TGTGCCGGCGGGGTCGTTGGGACACCTTACAATGAGCAGTTCTTC,CAGGVVGTPYNEQFF
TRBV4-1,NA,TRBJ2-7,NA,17,TGCGCCAGCAGCCCGCAAAAGGGTGCGTTGAGCTCCGACGAGCAGTACTTC,CASSPQKGALSSDEQYF
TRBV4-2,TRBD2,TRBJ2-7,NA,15,TGTGCCAGCAGCCAAGGGGTTGGGAGGGTCAACGAGCAGTACTTC,CASSQGVGRVNEQYF
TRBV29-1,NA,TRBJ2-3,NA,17,TGCAGCGTCCTAACCCCAGACAGAACCGGGCCATATGATACGCAGTATTTT,CSVLTPDRTGPYDTQYF
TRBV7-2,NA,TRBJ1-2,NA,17,TGTGCCAGCAGCCAAACCGCCCGGGGCCTCGTGGGTTACGGCTACACCTTC,CASSQTARGLVGYGYTF
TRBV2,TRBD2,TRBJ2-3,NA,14,TGTGCCAGCAGTGTGCTAGCGGCCACAGATACGCAGTATTTT,CASSVLAATDTQYF
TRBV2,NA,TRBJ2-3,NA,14,TGTGCCATCAGTAGGGTTGGAGGGGCAGATACGCAGTATTTT,CAISRVGGADTQYF
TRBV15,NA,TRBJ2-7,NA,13,TGTGCCACCAGCAGAGATAGGTCCCCCGGGCAGTACTTC,CATSRDRSPGQYF
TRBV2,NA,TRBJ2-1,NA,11,TGTGCCAGCACTACCATTAATGAGCAGTTCTTC,CASTTINEQFF
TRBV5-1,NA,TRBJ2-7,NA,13,TGCGCCAGCAGTGTGACAGACGTTTGGGAGCAGTACTTC,CASSVTDVWEQYF